This record covers a single T cell receptor beta chain. Its antigen is unidentified. The data stem from a study of OX40 agonist ivuxolimab in advanced cancers. Study details: In this cohort, patients received ivuxolimab, an agonistic anti-OX40 (CD134) antibody. Findings and limits, study-wide: Within 6 weeks, CD4+ and CD8+ blood T cells expanded clonally at 0.1 to 3.0 mg/kg.

Repertoires were generated with immunoSEQ multiplex PCR, while TCRdb's copy carries only in-frame clones and drops some. The data contain some 95,000 clones, 80% to 90% of them singletons. Germline loops: CDR1 SGHTA, CDR2 FQGNSA. V lost 1 base and J lost 1, with 9 bases in between. This CDR3 contains 15 residues. The chain is built from TRBV7-2 and TRBJ2-3, with D unresolved. The TCR sequence derives from an adult with an advanced solid tumor such as melanoma, head and neck, liver or kidney cancer. The sequencing used CD4+ or CD8+ T cells sorted from blood, collected in a trial of the OX40 agonist ivuxolimab. The CDR3 is CASSLVGLGTDTQYF. In DNA, the CDR3 is TGTGCCAGCAGCTTAGTGGGTCTGGGCACAGATACGCAGTATTTT.